Each of the 10 T cell receptor beta chains below was sequenced from the same sample in a study of cytomegalovirus exposure and HLA in healthy donors. With 60 Vbeta and 13 Jbeta primers, the PCR was carried out. Data came from immunoSEQ multiplex PCR; TCRdb stores just in-frame clones and leaves some out. The table records about 180,000 clones, 70% to 80% of them present only once. The sequenced sample was PBMCs. The source is a man younger than 35 in good health and CMV-seronegative.

The J gene is TRBJ2-7, the V gene TRBV5-4; 16 positions agree with TRBD2. The CDR3 is made up of 17 amino acids. Germline CDR1 SGHNT, CDR2 YYREEE (reference sequence). Trimming took 4 bases from V and 5 from J; bases not matched to a gene: 9. CDR3 sequence reads: CASSPGLAGGQAHEQYF. CDR3 bases: TGTGCCAGCAGCCCGGGACTAGCGGGGGGGCAGGCCCACGAGCAGTACTTC.

The chain couples TRBV27 to TRBJ2-1, with 7 bases that match TRBD2. V was clipped by 1 base and J by 7 bases; unmatched bases: 4. Germline V gene lookup returns CDR1 MNHEY and CDR2 SMNVEV (reference sequence). The CDR3 is made up of 14 amino acids. CDR3 in DNA: TGTGCCAGCAGTTTATTCGGGAGGAATAATGAGCAGTTCTTC. It encodes CASSLFGRNNEQFF.

About this clone: The junction does not match germline at one end; this may be a read error. V is TRBV7-7 and J is TRBJ2-2, with 14 bases matching TRBD2. Germline-derived CDR1 and CDR2 are SSHAT and FNYEAQ (reference sequence). The CDR3 covers 18 residues. The CDR3 here is CASSPGLAGDGVTGELFF. DNA for the CDR3: TGTGCTAGCAGCCCGGGACTAGCGGGAGACGGCGTCACCGGGGAGCTGTTTTTT. Supplemented by reference TRBV7-7 and TRBJ2-2, the full variable domain reads GAGVSQSPRYKVTKRGQDVTLRCDPISSHATLYWYQQALGQGPEFLTYFNYEAQPDKSGLPSDRFSAERPEGSISTLTIQRTEQRDSAMYRCASSPGLAGDGVTGELFFGEGSRLTVL.

Regarding this clone: The junction and the germline gene differ at one end; a read error may be behind it. The rearrangement joins TRBV7-7 to TRBJ2-5; 8 bases are a match to TRBD1. The germline V gene has CDR1 SSHAT and CDR2 FNYEAQ (reference sequence). This CDR3 has 14 residues. CDR3 nucleotides: TGTGCTAGCAGTTTATCAGGGGGCTCGGAGACCCAGTACTTC. It encodes CASSLSGGSETQYF.

This sequence joins TRBV30 and TRBJ1-5, with 12 bases identical to TRBD1. Trimming took 2 bases from V and 3 from J; bases not matched to a gene: 2. The CDR3 runs 15 residues. Germline assignment: CDR1 GTSNPN and CDR2 SVGIG (reference sequence). CDR3 in amino acids: CAWSLGQGANQPQHF. In DNA form, the CDR3 reads TGTGCCTGGAGTTTGGGACAGGGGGCCAATCAGCCCCAGCATTTT.

The J gene is TRBJ1-1, the V gene TRBV4-3, with D possibly TRBD1 on 6 matching bases. Germline CDR1 LGHNA, CDR2 YSLEER. The CDR3 has 21 residues. V was trimmed by 1 base and J by 0 bases, leaving 27 bases between them. The CDR3 spells CASSQVAGSWTEYFMNTEAFF. The CDR3, as DNA: TGCGCCAGCAGCCAAGTAGCAGGGTCGTGGACAGAATATTTTATGAACACTGAAGCTTTCTTT.

The chain uses TRBV7-6 and TRBJ1-2; 7 bases agree with TRBD1. The CDR3 is 14 amino acids. CDR1 is SGHVS, CDR2 FNYEAQ, per germline. V shed 5 bases and J 2 bases; nucleotides not matched to a gene: 5. Written as DNA, the CDR3 is TGTGCCAGCAGCCCGCGGGACAGCAACTATGGCTACACCTTC. Encoded protein: CASSPRDSNYGYTF.

This chain uses TRBV19 with TRBJ1-1; D not resolved. This CDR3 has 13 residues. Trimming took 3 bases from V and 5 from J, leaving 10 bases between them. From germline, CDR1 is LNHDA and CDR2 SQIVND (reference sequence). In nucleotides, the CDR3 is TGTGCCAGTAGTATCGTACCCAGGACTGAAGCTTTCTTT. Translated, it gives CASSIVPRTEAFF.

This rearrangement joins TRBV30 to TRBJ2-5; the match to TRBD2 covers 9 bases. The CDR3 length is 17 residues. V lost 7 bases to trimming and J lost 5 bases; unmatched junction nucleotides: 20. CDR1 is GTSNPN, CDR2 SVGIG, per germline (reference sequence). The CDR3 region has the DNA TGTGCCTACGAGAATTACAGCGGGGGGCCTGTGACGGAGACCCAGTACTTC. This encodes CAYENYSGGPVTETQYF.

V is TRBV5-6 and J is TRBJ1-2; 9 nucleotides agree with TRBD1. The CDR3 loop spans 15 amino acids. With V trimmed by 4 bases and J by 6 bases, 10 bases remained unmatched. Germline V gene sequence: CDR1 SGHDT, CDR2 YYEEEE. CDR3 in amino acids: CASSLDGQGSNGYTF. The CDR3 DNA reads TGTGCCAGCAGCCTGGATGGACAGGGGAGTAATGGCTACACCTTC.